The 18 T cell receptor beta chains below were found in one sample sequenced in a study of Tregs in tolerant kidney transplant recipients. Some clones are missing from TCRdb's copy, which holds only in-frame ones; the method was immunoSEQ multiplex PCR. Its table lists tens of thousands of clones. This sample comprised CD8+ T cells from blood, obtained before the transplant. Receptors were obtained from a human donor who received a combined kidney and bone marrow transplant.

As for this clone: The read gets to within 3 residues of the CDR3 end, and the germline J gene fills in the rest. V and J are TRBV19 and TRBJ2-7; 7 bases fit TRBD1. V trimming: 10 bases; J trimming: 3 bases; junction bases outside the gene matches: 9. Germline CDR1 reads LNHDA; CDR2 reads SQIVND (reference sequence). The length of the CDR3 is 13 residues. CDR3 loop: CATTAGGNYEQYF. The CDR3 bases that were read are TGTGCCACCACGGCAGGGGGAAACTACGAG. The variable domain in full, completed from reference TRBV19 and TRBJ2-7, reads DGGITQSPKYLFRKEGQNVTLSCEQNLNHDAMYWYRQDPGQGLRLIYYSQIVNDFQKGDIAEGYSVSREKKESFPLTVTSAQKNPTAFYLCATTAGGNYEQYFGPGTRLTVT.

Comments on this clone: The read terminates 3 residues ahead of where the CDR3 ends, so the germline J gene completes it. The chain is built from TRBV30 and TRBJ2-1; 8 nucleotides match TRBD1. The CDR3 contains 13 residues. The germline V gene has CDR1 GTSNPN and CDR2 SVGIG (reference sequence). The ends lost 7 bases at V and 3 bases at J; junction bases unmatched: 5. The DNA read from the CDR3 is TGTGCCTCGACAGGGGTAGGCTACAATGAG. Its translation: CASTGVGYNE. In full, the CDR3 is CASTGVGYNEQFF.

About this clone: The read ends 3 residues shy of where the CDR3 ends; the end is completed using the germline J gene. This chain connects TRBV2 to TRBJ2-3, with 7 nucleotides matching TRBD2. J gave up 0 bases and V 0 bases, and 3 bases lay outside the gene matches. The CDR3 runs to 16 residues. Germline loops: CDR1 SNHLY, CDR2 FYNNEI. The CDR3 loop reads CASSEAERGSTDTQYF. The part of the CDR3 DNA that was read is TGTGCCAGCAGTGAAGCCGAGCGGGGAAGCACAGATACG.

Points on this clone: The CDR3 extends 3 residues past the end of the read, so its final part is completed from the germline J gene. The genes are TRBV7-8 and TRBJ1-4, with 7 bases lining up with TRBD1. The CDR3 covers 14 residues. Germline trimming cut 5 bases from V and 8 bases from J; bases unmatched to any gene: 8. Per the germline V gene, CDR1 is SGHVS and CDR2 is FQNEAQ. The CDR3 bases that were read are TGTGCCAGCAGCCTGCGGACAGGTTTGGAAAAA. It encodes CASSLRTGLEK. The CDR3 in full is CASSLRTGLEKLFF.

Worth noting for this clone: The read ends 3 residues before the CDR3 terminus; that terminus is restored from the germline J gene. The gene calls are TRBV7-6 and TRBJ1-3; D perhaps matches TRBD1 (6 bases). This CDR3 is 17 amino acids long. V was pared by 3 bases and J by 0 bases, with 15 bases between. The germline gives CDR1 SGHVS, CDR2 FNYEAQ. The CDR3 loop reads CASSFGQSPSSGNTIYF. CDR3 bases read: TGTGCCAGCAGCTTCGGACAGTCTCCGAGCTCTGGAAACACC. Drawing the rest from reference TRBV7-6 and TRBJ1-3, the complete variable domain is GAGVSQSPRYKVTKRGQDVALRCDPISGHVSLYWYRQALGQGPEFLTYFNYEAQQDKSGLPNDRFSAERPEGSISTLTIQRTEQRDSAMYRCASSFGQSPSSGNTIYFGEGSWLTVV.

As for this clone: The read terminates 3 residues ahead of where the CDR3 ends, so the germline J gene completes it. V gene TRBV7-9 combines with J gene TRBJ2-1; the D gene could be TRBD1 or TRBD2 (7 bases each). Germline lookup yields CDR1 SEHNR and CDR2 FQNEAQ (reference sequence). V lost 6 bases and J lost 4, with 16 bases in between. The length of the CDR3 is 15 residues. The sequenced CDR3 bases are TGTGCCAGCAGTCTCAGACAGGGAGGGTACAATGAG. The encoded protein is CASSLRQGGYNE. The complete CDR3 reads CASSLRQGGYNEQFF.

Comment on this clone: The read ends 3 residues before the CDR3 terminus; that terminus is restored from the germline J gene. The chain links TRBV4-1 to TRBJ2-3, with 12 nucleotides matching TRBD1. This CDR3 contains 17 residues. Germline-derived CDR1 and CDR2 are MGHRA and YSYEKL. V shed 0 bases, J shed 4 bases, and the junction held 5 bases outside the gene matches. The covered CDR3 bases are TGCGCCAGCAGCCAAGAGGGACAGGGGGCGTTGGCAGATACG. This gives the protein CASSQEGQGALADT. The CDR3, in full, reads CASSQEGQGALADTQYF.

Comments on this clone: The read finishes 3 residues shy of the CDR3 end, and the germline J gene is used to complete it. The V gene is TRBV7-6, the J gene TRBJ2-1; 9 nucleotides align to TRBD1. CDR3 length: 16 residues. The germline gives CDR1 SGHVS, CDR2 FNYEAQ. After removal of 5 bases from V and 2 bases from J, the junction contained 7 bases not matched to a gene. CDR3 region: CASSPRGTGPYNEQFF. The sequenced CDR3 bases are TGTGCCAGCAGCCCCCGGGGGACAGGGCCCTACAATGAG.

As concerns this clone: The read halts 3 residues ahead of the CDR3 end, with the missing end drawn from the germline J gene. The chain combines TRBV29-1 with TRBJ2-7; weak D call: TRBD1 (6 bases). The germline V and J ends were trimmed by 6 bases and 0 bases, with 12 bases remaining between them. The CDR3 spans 13 residues. Germline V lookup: CDR1 SQVTM, CDR2 ANQGSEA. The CDR3 is CSVGGLSSYEQYF. CDR3 bases read: TGCAGCGTAGGGGGTCTAAGCTCCTACGAG.

In the case of this clone: The read ends 3 residues early relative to the CDR3; the germline J gene fills the gap. The rearrangement uses TRBV7-6 and TRBJ1-1; 9 bases align to TRBD1. The CDR3 covers 13 residues. CDR1 and CDR2 (germline): SGHVS, FNYEAQ. The CDR3 loop is CASSLGTGVGAFF. The CDR3 DNA, read in part, is TGTGCCAGCAGCTTAGGGACAGGGGTGGGA.

Comments on this clone: The read gets to within 3 residues of the CDR3 end, and the germline J gene fills in the rest. This chain uses TRBV19 with TRBJ1-2, with 7 bases aligning to TRBD1. Germline loops: CDR1 LNHDA, CDR2 SQIVND (reference sequence). This CDR3 spans 14 amino acids. Trimming took 10 bases from V and 5 from J; bases not matched to a gene: 13. The CDR3 sequence is CATHQPGQRYGYTF. The DNA read from the CDR3 is TGTGCCACCCACCAGCCGGGACAGAGATATGGC.

Regarding this clone: The sequenced fragment ends 3 residues before the CDR3 boundary, so the rest is inferred from the germline J gene. V usage is TRBV20-1 and J usage is TRBJ1-6; 9 bases are a match to TRBD1. J gave up 0 bases and V 4 bases, and 7 bases lay outside the gene matches. The CDR3 runs to 17 residues. Germline loops: CDR1 DFQATT, CDR2 SNEGSKA (reference sequence). This CDR3 is CSATYGQGSSYNSPLHF. The covered CDR3 bases are TGCAGTGCTACGTATGGACAGGGGAGCTCCTATAATTCACCC.

Comments on this clone: The read ends 3 residues early relative to the CDR3; the germline J gene fills the gap. The rearrangement links TRBV19 to TRBJ1-1, with D unclear. The germline gives CDR1 LNHDA, CDR2 SQIVND (reference sequence). V was clipped by 3 bases and J by 5 bases, with 22 bases between them. The CDR3 is made up of 17 amino acids. The CDR3 spells CASSIIPPVAGRTEAFF. The CDR3 bases that were read are TGTGCCAGTAGTATCATCCCTCCCGTGGCGGGAAGGACTGAA. Full variable domain (remainder filled in from reference TRBV19 and TRBJ1-1): DGGITQSPKYLFRKEGQNVTLSCEQNLNHDAMYWYRQDPGQGLRLIYYSQIVNDFQKGDIAEGYSVSREKKESFPLTVTSAQKNPTAFYLCASSIIPPVAGRTEAFFGQGTRLTVV.

CDR3 residues: CASSLADTYEQYF. Partial CDR3 DNA: TGTGCCAGCAGCTTAGCGGACACCTACGAG. The gene calls are TRBV7-8 and TRBJ2-7; weak D call: TRBD1 (5 bases). From the germline J gene comes the end of the CDR3, since the read stops 3 residues before it. V lost 0 bases, J lost 2 bases, and 5 bases lay in between. Germline CDR1 reads SGHVS; CDR2 reads FQNEAQ. CDR3 size: 13 residues.

As for this clone: The read ends 3 residues early relative to the CDR3; the germline J gene fills the gap. This chain uses TRBV29-1 with TRBJ2-2; 7 bases are shared with TRBD2. Trimming at V came to 0 bases and at J to 4 bases, leaving 14 bases not matched to a gene. The CDR3 length is 18 residues. Germline loops: CDR1 SQVTM, CDR2 ANQGSEA. This chain's CDR3 is CSVEDAGTGGRITGELFF. The CDR3 bases that were read are TGCAGCGTTGAAGATGCGGGGACTGGCGGGAGAATCACCGGGGAG.

Note on this clone: Read sequence stops 3 residues before the CDR3 end, and the germline J gene provides the missing end. The J gene is TRBJ2-3, the V gene TRBV30, with 8 positions matching TRBD2. V lost 0 bases to trimming and J lost 0 bases; unmatched junction nucleotides: 11. This CDR3 comprises 18 residues. In germline, CDR1 is GTSNPN, CDR2 SVGIG (reference sequence). The CDR3 sequence is CAWSVTSGGGPSTDTQYF. Incomplete CDR3 DNA: TGTGCCTGGAGTGTTACTAGCGGAGGGGGTCCTAGCACAGATACG. Supplemented by reference TRBV30 and TRBJ2-3, the full variable domain reads SQTIHQWPATLVQPVGSPLSLECTVEGTSNPNLYWYRQAAGRGLQLLFYSVGIGQISSEVPQNLSASRPQDRQFILSSKKLLLSDSGFYLCAWSVTSGGGPSTDTQYFGPGTRLTVL.

A remark on this clone: The read falls 3 residues short of the CDR3 end, and the missing part is taken from the germline J gene. The gene calls are TRBV6-2 or TRBV6-3 and TRBJ2-3; TRBD1 matches 8 bases. The germline V gene has CDR1 MNHEY and CDR2 SVGEGT. J lost 0 bases, V lost 8 bases, and 7 bases had no gene match. The CDR3 is made up of 15 amino acids. CDR3 amino acids: CASALTGVSTDTQYF. CDR3 DNA, as far as it was read: TGTGCCAGCGCCTTGACAGGGGTCAGCACAGATACG.

Points on this clone: The read ends 3 residues shy of where the CDR3 ends; the end is completed using the germline J gene. The chain carries TRBV10-1 and TRBJ2-4; D remains unclear. Trimming left V 2 bases short and J 1 base short, with 12 bases between. This CDR3 region has 16 residues. Germline CDR1 WNHNN, CDR2 SYGVQD (reference sequence). The CDR3 sequence is CASSEAGIMAKNIQYF. The CDR3 DNA, read in part, is TGCGCCAGCAGTGAGGCAGGAATTATGGCCAAAAACATT.